This T cell receptor (beta chain) derives from a study of shared clonotypes between healthy human individuals. Naive CD8 cells lacked CD45RO, underwent positive selection for CCR7 and left out terminally differentiated effector memory CD45RA+ cells. Using immunoSEQ multiplex PCR, the repertoire was profiled, and TCRdb retains in-frame clones only, with some absent. This sample carries millions of clones, just over 90% of them seen once, and the ten largest clones take under 2%. V was cut by 0 bases and J by 2 bases, with 10 bases left in between. CDR3 size: 14 residues. Germline-derived CDR1 and CDR2 are GTSNPN and SVGIG (reference sequence).

This receptor was identified in a man aged 18 to 30 in good health. Some clones in this sample may be carry-over from other donors' samples. Sequenced input: naive CD8+ T cells from PBMCs. The chain joins TRBV30 to TRBJ1-2; maybe TRBD1 (5 bases). DNA of the CDR3: TGTGCCTGGAGTGTACCACGACAGAACTATGGCTACACCTTC. This encodes CAWSVPRQNYGYTF.